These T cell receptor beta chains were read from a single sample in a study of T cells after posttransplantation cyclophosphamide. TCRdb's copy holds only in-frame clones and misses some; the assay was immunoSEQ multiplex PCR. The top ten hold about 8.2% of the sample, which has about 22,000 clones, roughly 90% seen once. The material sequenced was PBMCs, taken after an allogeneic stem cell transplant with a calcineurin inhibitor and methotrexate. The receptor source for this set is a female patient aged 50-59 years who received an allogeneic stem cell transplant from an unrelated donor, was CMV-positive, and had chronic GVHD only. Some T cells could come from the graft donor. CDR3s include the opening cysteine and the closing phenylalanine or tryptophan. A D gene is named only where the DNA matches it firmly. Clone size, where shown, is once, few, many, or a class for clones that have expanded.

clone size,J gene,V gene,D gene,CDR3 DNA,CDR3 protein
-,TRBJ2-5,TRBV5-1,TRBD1,TGCGCCAGCAGCTTGGAGCTCGGGACAGGGTTGGAGACCCAGTACTTC,CASSLELGTGLETQYF
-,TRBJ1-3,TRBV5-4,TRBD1,TGTGCCAGCAGCCTGACAGGGATCGACACCATATATTTT,CASSLTGIDTIYF
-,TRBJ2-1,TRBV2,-,TGTGCCAGCAGTAGCAAAAACGGACAGTACAATGAGCAGTTCTTC,CASSSKNGQYNEQFF
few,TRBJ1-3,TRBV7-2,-,TGTGCCAGCAGCTTGCCAACAGTCTCTGGAAACACCATATATTTT,CASSLPTVSGNTIYF
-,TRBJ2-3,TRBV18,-,TGTGCCAGCTCCCCGGAGTTAGATACGCAGTATTTT,CASSPELDTQYF
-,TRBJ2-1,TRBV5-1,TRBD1,TGCGCCAGCAGCTCACCGGGACAGGACAACAATGAGCAGTTCTTC,CASSSPGQDNNEQFF
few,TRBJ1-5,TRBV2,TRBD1,TGTGCCAGCAGTGTACAACAGGGGGCGAGCGGTCAGCCCCAGCATTTT,CASSVQQGASGQPQHF
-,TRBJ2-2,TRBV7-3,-,TGTGCCAGCATGGTCGGGGCGAACACCGGGGAGCTGTTTTTT,CASMVGANTGELFF
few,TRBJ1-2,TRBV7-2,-,TGTGCCAGCAGCTTAGATTTTATGGACAGCAACTATGGCTACACCTTC,CASSLDFMDSNYGYTF
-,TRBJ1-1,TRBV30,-,TGTGCCTGGAGGTTGAGGGCAACTGAAGCTTTCTTT,CAWRLRATEAFF
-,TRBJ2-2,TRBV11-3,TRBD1,TGTGCCAGCAGCTTAGATTCCTGGACAGGGGGGAACACCGGGGAGCTGTTTTTT,CASSLDSWTGGNTGELFF
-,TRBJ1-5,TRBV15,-,TGTGCCACCAGCGGCTCCTCAGGGAGGAGCAATCAGCCCCAGCATTTT,CATSGSSGRSNQPQHF